This T cell receptor beta chain derives from a study of cytomegalovirus exposure and HLA in healthy donors listed by TCRdb under 2017. Regarding the complete study: In an earlier analysis of 587 of the donors, approximately 300 Gb of sequence data and approximately 120 million unique TCR beta sequences from 150 million to 200 million T cells were reported. Rather than using new phenotypic data, the later analysis identified candidate immune exposures from TCR beta sequences and from how often those sequences occurred across donors. An earlier analysis of nearly 600 of the donors applied high-throughput TCR beta sequencing to assess whether each TCR beta V gene segment acted as functional or pseudogenic. Donor age, sex, ethnicity and CMV serostatus were collected together with the repertoire data. Using immunosequencing, the study profiled T cell repertoires from 500 to 800 subjects and related those repertoires to cytomegalovirus serostatus. The aim of the study was to test whether cataloging public T cell receptors could identify signatures of past pathogen exposure. HLA typing covered class I and class II loci at four-digit resolution. Of the 300 to 450 genotyped donors, 75% to 85% were placed in the genetic ancestry cluster associated with self-reported Caucasian donors. A later analysis re-analyzed previously published TCR beta repertoires from approximately 700 donors and added high-resolution HLA genotyping to study TCR occurrence patterns. All discovery cohort repertoires had been generated on a single sequencing platform. An early release that covered about 640 HLA-typed donors contained around 330 gigabases of sequencing data and some 87 million unique TCR sequences. The study combined high-throughput TCR immunosequencing, statistical association of individual TCRs with disease status, and machine learning to predict cytomegalovirus infection status. Along with the roughly 700-subject first cohort, a separate validation cohort of around 110 different subjects was used. Because of strong linkage in the cohort, 4 to 6 DR-DQ haplotypes were treated as single units for association and clustering. Among about 400 genotyped donors of the cohort, an average of around 250,000 unique TCR beta nucleotide sequences was sequenced per donor, of which 15% to 20% were non-productive. In a later genetic analysis, genome-wide SNP genotypes for about 65% of the 666 donors were used, and that subset was treated as a discovery cohort. Typing coverage differed by locus: A, B, C, DRB1 and DQB1 were typed in roughly 620-630 donors, DQA1 in about 550, DPA1 in around 610, and DPB1 in 472.

The library was obtained by the immunoSEQ multiplex PCR assay. The multiplex PCR relied on a mix of 60 forward primers for TCR Vbeta segments and 13 reverse primers for TCR Jbeta segments. A multiplex PCR assay on genomic DNA amplified the CDR3 region of rearranged TCR beta genes. Amplified TCR beta libraries were sequenced as 87-base-pair reads on the Illumina HiSeq System. Per the authors' processing: Across the 500 to 700 repertoires, a later analysis counted tens of millions of unique TCR beta chains, 9.5 million to 13 million of which were shared by at least two donors. To remove PCR and sequencing errors, raw reads were error-corrected and collapsed into unique sequences using a nearest-neighbor algorithm that merged closely related sequences. V, D and J gene segments were assigned by aligning CDR3 sequences to IMGT reference sequences. Each retained sequence needed at least a six-nucleotide match to both a V gene segment and a J gene segment. A rearrangement was called productive if the CDR3 had no stop codons and remained in frame with V and J, and every other rearrangement was called non-productive. CDR3 was defined by IMGT convention, running from the second conserved V-encoded cysteine to the conserved J-encoded phenylalanine. The earlier analysis of about 590 of the donors excluded sequences that lacked an unambiguous match to a single V gene segment. An earlier analysis of 550 to 650 of the donors classified V segments as functional when productive rearrangements were above 56.7% and as segregating when the standard deviation between donors was above 5%. A statistical classification framework was built for diagnosing cytomegalovirus status from the catalog of TCR beta chain sequences. In a later analysis, V and J genes were assigned by comparing TCR nucleotide sequences against IMGT/GENE-DB human TR gene sequences. In a later analysis, CDR3 sequences and most-parsimonious VDJ recombination scenarios were assigned using the TCRdist pipeline. In a later analysis, every TCR beta chain was defined by the combination of its CDR3 amino acid sequence and its V-gene family, and reads without a unique V-gene family were dropped. In a later analysis, approximately 640 highly shared, low-generation-probability nucleotide sequences were removed to address suspected cross-contamination and a sequencing artifact. For each public chain, a later analysis derived a clonal expansion index from normalized ranks of inferred template counts within each repertoire. In a later analysis, generation probabilities were computed using a VDJ recombination model fitted to out-of-frame rearrangements, and the results were checked against IGoR. Hypergeometric tests were used in a later analysis to score TCR-TCR, TCR-HLA and TCR-CMV co-occurrence, with a repertoire-size bias correction applied to the TCR pairs. To estimate false discovery rates, a later analysis permuted the HLA or CMV assignments 20 times. A later analysis grouped co-occurring TCRs with DBSCAN, adding TCRdist sequence similarity when clustering within HLA-allele-positive subsets. Co-occurrence clustering excluded repertoires with fewer than 30,000 or more than 120,000 public chains, plus five with anomalous nucleotide sharing. The table comes from immuneACCESS by way of TCRdb, which keeps in-frame sequences with V and J called. Part of the clones is missing from these tables; in studies checked, under half for an unresolved V gene and the rest for unknown reasons. V and J calls and clone size are given by that table; D and trimming were obtained from the DNA. This sample has approximately 100,000 clones in its table, and around three quarters of those were observed once. The ten largest clones represent 2.6% of the sample.

The cohort consisted of approximately 670 healthy bone marrow donors. All cohort members were sampled while nominally healthy, although unrecorded immune exposures were likely present. The donor was CMV seropositive and belonged to the group of more than 250 seropositive cohort members. Every donor gave a peripheral blood sample, and the peripheral blood mononuclear cells from that sample were used for TCR beta sequencing. Genomic DNA was extracted from the blood cell samples with the Qiagen DNeasy Blood Extraction Kit. The junction shows trimming of 4 bases on V and 3 bases on J, plus 16 bases between the germline ends. Its CDR3 holds 16 amino acids, cysteine through phenylalanine. CDR3 DNA is the only sequence kept; it has 48 bases, read in frame from the first base. Per the germline V gene (reference sequence), SGHKS is the CDR1 and YYEKEE is the CDR2. Note on this clone: Its antigen target is currently unknown. No much larger clone exists at a distance of one base, and base qualities are not known.

Here is what the overall study found, with its caveats: A later analysis reported that several top co-occurrence clusters appeared linked to parvovirus B19, influenza, CMV and Epstein-Barr virus. HLA typing was unavailable for some donors at each locus, so association tests used only the typed subset. At a false discovery rate of 0.05, a later analysis linked around 15,000 TCR beta sequences to specific HLA alleles. The earlier analysis of 587 of the donors excluded some 16 rarely observed V segments, including chromosome 9 orphons, because counts were too low. A group of highly shared sequence variants was considered likely to be a technical artifact of the sequencing pipeline. In the study, around 150 TCR beta chains were listed as associated with cytomegalovirus. Compared with the approximately 720-donor mean, donors in an Asian-associated ancestry cluster had fewer N-insertions in productive TCRs, according to a later genetic analysis. When HLA alleles, especially DR and DQ, strongly co-occurred, attributing TCR associations to individual alleles was difficult. Sequencing depth was assumed to be roughly uniform across donors in the presence/absence analyses, though that assumption may not hold. According to a later analysis, TCR association rates differed among HLA loci, with DRB1 alleles showing the most associated TCRs and HLA-C alleles showing the fewest. While some public TCRs were present in many individuals, most TCR sequences turned up only very rarely across donors. The classifier was reported to diagnose cytomegalovirus status with high specificity and sensitivity in both the original cohort and the validation cohort. In a later analysis, most CMV-associated TCR beta chains were found to appear HLA-restricted, with HLA associations seemingly driven largely by CMV exposure. Because the 87-base-pair reads could not distinguish some IMGT-functional V segments, including TRBV6-2 and TRBV6-3, those segments were excluded. Linkage disequilibrium might explain the correlated functional status among segregating V segments, but an unknown experimental factor could not be excluded. An earlier analysis of around 600 of the donors showed that most TCR beta V segments appeared in productive rearrangements either about 90% or about 30% of the time, which broadly matched IMGT annotations. A further reported finding was that TCR beta sequences accurately predicted the HLA-A and HLA-B alleles for most subjects in the first cohort. The cohort was sequenced for TCR beta chains only, and without alpha or paired-chain data the features that could be detected were limited. V-gene and J-gene trimming of TCR beta chains was associated with a missense DCLRE1C variant in a later genetic analysis, and the association was replicated in an independent cohort. In vitro tests confirmed that a few of the cytomegalovirus-associated TCR beta chains recognize cytomegalovirus antigens. Compared with equally common non-associated chains, HLA-associated TCR beta chains in a later analysis were more clonally expanded and had lower generation probabilities. The authors suggested that the approach could potentially be extended to other disease states and immunological phenotypes. The only immune exposure information available for the cohort was CMV serostatus.

The sequence is built from TRBV5-5 and TRBJ2-2; TRBD2 is perhaps the D gene, given 6 matching bases. The source of this sequence is a man aged 50 to 59 in good health and CMV-seropositive. The sample comprised PBMCs. The nucleotide sequence is TGTGCCAGCAGCAAAACTTCCGGGACTCACACCGGGGAGCTGTTTTTT. Its coded protein is CASSKTSGTHTGELFF.